Listed below are T cell receptor beta chains from one sample, sequenced in a study of control samples from healthy donors and cancer patients. Only in-frame clones appear in the TCRdb table, and some are missing; sequencing was by immunoSEQ multiplex PCR. This table has just over 6,500 clones, approximately 83% appearing once. The specimen sequenced was formalin-fixed, paraffin-embedded tissue. These receptors were taken from a male donor with melanoma. CDR3s include the opening cysteine and the closing phenylalanine or tryptophan. D genes are given only for firm matches. Clone size is shown for a subset of rows, as once, few, many or a class of expanded clone.

clone_size j_call v_call d_call cdr3_nt cdr3_aa
. TRBJ2-1 TRBV5-1 . TGCGCCAGCAGCTTGGCGGTCGCAGCCTACAATGAGCAGTTCTTC CASSLAVAAYNEQFF
. TRBJ2-1 TRBV7-7 TRBD2 TGTGCTAGCAGCTTAGCTGTAGGCGGGGGGGCTGGACATGAGCAGTTCTTC CASSLAVGGGAGHEQFF
. TRBJ2-5 TRBV21-1 . TGTGCCAGCAGCAAACCCGCAGGGCGGGAGACCCAGTACTTC CASSKPAGRETQYF
. TRBJ1-4 TRBV14 . TGTGCCAGCAGCCAGCGGGCGGCTAATGAAAAACTGTTTTTT CASSQRAANEKLFF
. TRBJ1-6 TRBV7-9 . TGTGCCAGCAGCTTAGGGTTGACAAAGGGAATTCTCTCACCCCTCCACTTT CASSLGLTKGILSPLHF
. TRBJ2-2 TRBV5-1 . TGCGCCAGCAGCTCCCATACATTAGGGGGGGAGCTGTTTTTT CASSSHTLGGELFF
few TRBJ2-2 TRBV4-1 . TGCGCCAGCAGCCAAGAGATAGAATCGAACACCGGGGAGCTGTTTTTT CASSQEIESNTGELFF
once TRBJ1-2 TRBV15 . TGTGCCACCAGCAGAGCGGGCGGAGATAACTATGGCTACACCTTC CATSRAGGDNYGYTF
. TRBJ1-5 TRBV7-2 . TGTGCCAGCAGCCTCACAAGCAATCAGCCCCAGCATTTT CASSLTSNQPQHF
. TRBJ2-3 TRBV2 . TGTGCCAGCCTTAGGGGCAGGAGTAGCACAGATACGCAGTATTTT CASLRGRSSTDTQYF
. TRBJ2-1 TRBV28 . TGTGCCACCAACGGGGTCCCCACAAACAATGAGCAGTTCTTC CATNGVPTNNEQFF
. TRBJ1-1 TRBV5-1 . TGCGCCAGCAGCTTTGAGTCGGGAAGGAGCACTGAAGCTTTCTTT CASSFESGRSTEAFF
. TRBJ1-3 TRBV29-1 . TGCAGCGTCAGAGCACTCTCTGGAAACACCATATATTTT CSVRALSGNTIYF